Below, 14 T cell receptor beta chains from the same sample are listed, as sequenced in a study of blood T cells in healthy people across ages. Sample-barcoded 5' priming and a J-beta primer mix drove a second PCR of about 7 to 12 cycles. TCRdb re-analysed the 5' RACE reads in MiXCR, keeping a single row per CDR3 protein. This table holds about 930,000 distinct CDR3 sequences, about 29% found once. Separately, the same data were catalogued under a study of T cells of mothers and their children.

Sequencing was done on a sample of blood. Receptors originate from a woman aged 40 to 50 in good health.

The J gene is TRBJ2-1, the V gene TRBV10-3, with a tentative D call TRBD2 (6 bases). CDR1 is ENHRY, CDR2 SYGVKD, per germline. Trimming took off 7 bases at V and 0 bases at J, with 10 bases between the two ends. CDR3 length: 14 amino acids. CDR3 in amino acids: CAITPSDSYNEQFF. The CDR3 DNA reads TGTGCCATCACTCCTAGCGACTCCTACAATGAGCAGTTCTTC.

The chain has TRBV7-2 and TRBJ2-2, with D hard to call. Germline V gives CDR1 SGHTA, CDR2 FQGNSA. The CDR3 length is 15 residues. V was cut by 1 base and J by 0 bases, with 6 bases left in between. DNA for the CDR3: TGTGCCAGCAGCTTAGACAGCCCGAACACCGGGGAGCTGTTTTTT. This codes for CASSLDSPNTGELFF.

J is TRBJ1-2 and V is TRBV5-1, with TRBD1 matching over 9 bases. The J segment lost 8 bases and the V segment lost 4 bases, leaving 6 bases of the junction unmatched. This CDR3 comprises 13 residues. CDR1 and CDR2 (germline): SGHRS, YFSETQ. The CDR3 loop is CASSIATGGGYTF. The CDR3 bases are TGCGCCAGCAGCATCGCAACAGGGGGCGGCTACACCTTC.

In regard to this clonotype: A single base separates this from a much larger clone, so it may be a read error. The chain is built from TRBV12-3 or TRBV12-4 and TRBJ2-4; the match to TRBD1 covers 10 bases. V dropped 6 bases and J dropped 7; count of bases not matched to a gene: 3. The CDR3 is 13 amino acids. DNA for the CDR3: TGTGCCAGCAGGTCGGGACAGGGGAACATTCAGTACTTC. Its protein is CASRSGQGNIQYF.

The rearrangement links TRBV6-6 to TRBJ1-1, with D hard to call. The CDR3 is made up of 17 amino acids. Germline CDR1 MNHNY, CDR2 SVGAGI (reference sequence). V dropped 5 bases and J dropped 4 bases, with 23 bases sitting between them. DNA of the CDR3: TGTGCCAGCAGTGCACTCGTACGGAAATTTGGAGGCACTGAAGCTTTCTTT. It yields the protein CASSALVRKFGGTEAFF.

In its sample, this clonotype was seen a few times. The CDR3 loop is CASSTGTGWPYEQYF. CDR3 DNA sequence: TGTGCCAGTAGTACCGGGACAGGATGGCCCTACGAGCAGTACTTC. V and J are TRBV19 and TRBJ2-7; 8 bases line up with TRBD1. The V and J ends lost 4 bases and 2 bases, in that order; junction bases with no gene match: 7. The CDR3 length is 15 residues. The germline gives CDR1 LNHDA, CDR2 SQIVND (reference sequence).

The sample holds many counts of this clonotype. This chain connects TRBV4-1 to TRBJ2-3; 7 bases are shared with TRBD2. V trimming: 1 base; J trimming: 0 bases; junction bases outside the gene matches: 4. The CDR3 length is 16 residues. CDR1 MGHRA and CDR2 YSYEKL come from the germline V gene. CDR3 coding DNA: TGCGCCAGCAGCCAAGGGGAGGGATCTAGCACAGATACGCAGTATTTT. Protein: CASSQGEGSSTDTQYF.

The rearrangement joins TRBV5-1 to TRBJ1-4; D is possibly TRBD1 (5 bases). The CDR3 is 15 amino acids. Trimming left V 4 bases short and J 0 bases short, with 10 bases between. CDR1 is SGHRS and CDR2 is YFSETQ in the germline V gene. The CDR3 loop reads CASSNRQTTNEKLFF. The CDR3 DNA is TGCGCCAGCAGCAATCGACAGACAACTAATGAAAAACTGTTTTTT.

The chain employs TRBV7-2 and TRBJ1-3; D remains ambiguous. Germline V gives CDR1 SGHTA, CDR2 FQGNSA. V was trimmed by 0 bases and J by 5 bases, leaving 8 bases between them. The CDR3 has 14 residues. The CDR3: CASSLAPDRNTIYF. DNA for the CDR3: TGTGCCAGCAGCTTAGCGCCGGATAGAAACACCATATATTTT.

Remarks on this clonotype: A read error is possible here, since a much larger clone lies one base away. This chain uses TRBV28 with TRBJ2-7, with TRBD1 matching over 7 bases. The CDR3 is 14 amino acids. Germline lookup yields CDR1 MDHEN and CDR2 SYDVKM. V was pared by 6 bases and J by 1 base, with 6 bases of the junction left unmatched. This CDR3 reads CASRSGTVSYEQYF. The CDR3 DNA follows: TGTGCCAGCAGATCCGGGACAGTTTCCTACGAGCAGTACTTC. Supplemented by reference TRBV28 and TRBJ2-7, the full variable domain reads DVKVTQSSRYLVKRTGEKVFLECVQDMDHENMFWYRQDPGLGLRLIYFSYDVKMKEKGDIPEGYSVSREKKERFSLILESASTNQTSMYLCASRSGTVSYEQYFGPGTRLTVT.

This clonotype showed up many times. This chain uses TRBV6-5 with TRBJ2-7; D possibly corresponds to TRBD2 (5 bases). The CDR3 extends over 14 amino acids. Germline V gene data show CDR1 as MNHEY and CDR2 as SVGAGI. V was cut by 5 bases and J by 3 bases, with 14 bases left in between. CDR3 in DNA: TGTGCCAGCAGTGCCGGGGTAAAAAGCTACGAGCAGTACTTC. It encodes CASSAGVKSYEQYF.

The chain is built from TRBV3-1 and TRBJ1-2; 8 bases match TRBD1. This CDR3 contains 14 residues. Per germline, CDR1 LGHDT and CDR2 YNNKEL (reference sequence). The V gene end was trimmed by 3 bases and the J gene end by 3 bases; junction bases not matched to a gene: 3. CDR3 protein: CASSHRGRDYGYTF. CDR3 nucleotide sequence: TGTGCCAGCAGCCACAGGGGGCGCGACTATGGCTACACCTTC.

There are many counts of this clonotype. The rearrangement links TRBV11-1 to TRBJ2-7; D could derive from TRBD1 or TRBD2 (6 bases each). The length of the CDR3 is 16 residues. V shed 5 bases and J shed 2 bases, with 19 bases lying between them. Germline loops: CDR1 SGHAT, CDR2 FQDESV (reference sequence). CDR3 bases: TGTGCCAGCAGCCGACGTGGGGGGCTAGCCCCCTACGAGCAGTACTTC. The encoded protein is CASSRRGGLAPYEQYF.

The rearrangement joins TRBV5-1 to TRBJ2-1; D may be TRBD1 (5 bases). This CDR3 has 16 residues. V was cut by 3 bases and J by 0 bases, with 13 bases left in between. The germline V gene encodes CDR1 SGHRS and CDR2 YFSETQ. The CDR3 protein is CASSSVDQGSYNEQFF. The DNA of the CDR3 is TGCGCCAGCAGCTCGGTAGACCAGGGCTCCTACAATGAGCAGTTCTTC.